This record covers a single T cell receptor beta chain. This clonotype was picked up a small number of times. Its antigen target is currently unknown. Base qualities are missing; no much larger clone stands one base away. The germline V gene sets CDR1 to SGDLS and CDR2 to YYNGEE. Cut back by 4 bases and 1 base, the V and J ends lie 11 bases apart. Its CDR3 holds 14 amino acids, cysteine through phenylalanine. The read is trimmed to its CDR3 DNA, 42 bases read in frame from base 1. Ficoll-Paque density gradient centrifugation was the method used to isolate PBMCs. Data came from an Illumina NovaSeq 6000. Using 5'RACE with constant-segment primers, TCRalpha and TCRbeta cDNA libraries were constructed, with sample barcodes and unique molecular identifiers added in the process. Trizol reagent was used to extract RNA from every sample. Library amplification was performed in two PCR steps, and a second sample barcode and Illumina TruSeq adapters were introduced in the second step. Libraries were sequenced on an Illumina NovaSeq with 2 x 150 bp paired-end reads. The paper's processing steps were these. With migec v1.2.7, reads were demultiplexed and then collapsed into UMI-guided consensus sequences. Using mixcr v2.1.11, UMI consensuses were aligned to TRA and TRB V and J templates and then assembled into clonotypes. Clonotypes were classified as expanded or contracted when called significant by both edgeR and NoisET, with noise models trained on biological replicates. For edgeR calls, a false discovery rate-adjusted p below 0.01 and a log2 fold-change threshold of 1 were applied. As an exploratory analysis of dynamics, max-normalized trajectories of the 1000 most abundant clonotypes were examined with PCA combined with hierarchical clustering. The CD4 or CD8 phenotype of responding clones was assigned using the separately sequenced CD4+ and CD8+ repertoires. In TCRdb, the public reads were trimmed at Q25 with fastp and aligned with MiXCR, with productive beta chains retained. Rows are combined by CDR3 protein, so each entry shows the most common genes and DNA. Clone size and V and J calls follow TCRdb, not the original study. This sample lists roughly 200,000 distinct CDR3 sequences; around 21% were detected once. The ten largest make up more than 20% of the sample.

This sample is drawn from a study of T-cell memory formation after mild COVID-19 listed by TCRdb under 2021. As for the study more broadly: Most TCR sequence clusters were specific to one of the two donors. In two donors, T-cell clones that expanded and contracted after mild COVID-19 were followed by sequencing TCRalpha and TCRbeta repertoires longitudinally. Two young, previously healthy adult volunteers made up the cohort, one male and one female. General findings and caveats noted by the study authors: Only two mild cases were covered by the study, and larger cohorts that include severe cases with pre-infection samples were considered necessary. Contracting CD4+ clones were found mainly in CM and EM memory subsets, while CD8+ clones were enriched in EMRA. Clones contracting from day 15 to 85 had balanced CD4/CD8 phenotypes, while a second wave expanding from day 15 to 37 was biased towards CD4+. Some responding clones were detected in pre-infection memory, suggesting pre-existing cross-reactive memory T cells joined the SARS-CoV-2 response. SARS-CoV-2 specificity of the second-wave clones peaking on day 37 was not confirmed.

Material: PBMCs or a T cell subset sorted from them (not recorded which). The V gene is TRBV9 and the J gene is TRBJ1-1, with TRBD1 perhaps the D gene, on 5 matching bases. The sequence was obtained from an adult woman who had mild COVID-19 (a few samples of this study predate the infection). The sample titles of this study are shuffled in the database, so cell type and time point are left out; the donor was told from shared clones. In nucleotides, the sequence is TGTGCCAGCAGCCCATTCACAGGGAACACTGAAGCTTTCTTT. Its coded protein is CASSPFTGNTEAFF.